This entry describes one T cell receptor beta chain. Its antigen is unknown. These data belong to a study of cytomegalovirus exposure and HLA in healthy donors. Study findings and constraints: Researchers reported in a later analysis that a missense DCLRE1C variant was tied to TCR beta V- and J-gene trimming. A later analysis showed TCR association rates differing by HLA locus, peaking at DRB1 and lowest at HLA-C. The study reported that TCR beta sequences accurately predicted HLA-A and HLA-B alleles in most subjects.

CDR1 SGHDN and CDR2 FVKESK come from the germline V gene. This CDR3 comprises 16 residues. J was trimmed by 5 bases and V by 4 bases; bases with no gene match: 12. 13 Jbeta primers and 60 Vbeta primers were used for the PCR. Some clones are missing from TCRdb's copy, which holds only in-frame ones; the method was immunoSEQ multiplex PCR. The sample has fewer than 120,000 clones; around 80% are singletons. This cohort consisted of healthy bone marrow donors. The receptor was isolated from a woman aged 60 to 75 in good health and CMV-seropositive. V gene TRBV14 combines with J gene TRBJ2-5, with TRBD1 matching 8 bases. Sequences were obtained from PBMCs. The CDR3 reads CASSRGPGQGYETQYF. CDR3 sequence (DNA): TGTGCCAGCAGCCGAGGCCCCGGACAGGGATACGAGACCCAGTACTTC.